The 18 T cell receptor beta chains presented below share a single source sample, sequenced in a study of T cell responses to AZD1222 COVID-19 vaccine. Sequencing was performed with immunoSEQ multiplex PCR; in TCRdb, only in-frame clones are kept and a portion is missing. This sample carries about 130,000 clones, roughly 84% of them seen once, and the ten largest clones take roughly 4%. The specimen comprised peripheral blood, sampled on day 0 of AZD1222 vaccination. Receptor source: an adult in good health.

The rearrangement links TRBV6-5 to TRBJ1-2, with D possibly matching TRBD1 (6 bases). With 6 bases removed from V and 2 bases from J, the gap between germline ends came to 16 bases. The CDR3 runs to 15 residues. Per the germline V gene, CDR1 is MNHEY and CDR2 is SVGAGI. In DNA form, the CDR3 reads TGTGCCAGCAGACGGACAGCCGTACCCAACTATGGCTACACCTTC. Protein sequence: CASRRTAVPNYGYTF.

The V gene is TRBV11-1, the J gene TRBJ1-1; D possibly corresponds to TRBD1 (5 bases). This CDR3 spans 12 amino acids. The germline V gene encodes CDR1 SGHAT and CDR2 FQDESV (reference sequence). The V end lost 4 bases, the J end lost 9 bases, and 12 bases lay between the germline ends. The CDR3 coding sequence is TGTGCCAGCAGCTCGAGATCGGGACAAGCTTTCTTT. Amino acids: CASSSRSGQAFF. Full variable domain (outside the CDR3, taken from reference TRBV11-1 and TRBJ1-1): EAEVAQSPRYKITEKSQAVAFWCDPISGHATLYWYRQILGQGPELLVQFQDESVVDDSQLPKDRFSAERLKGVDSTLKIQPAELGDSAMYLCASSSRSGQAFFGQGTRLTVV.

The rearrangement links TRBV12-2 to TRBJ1-6; TRBD1, as called in the table, went unchecked against the DNA. TRBV12-2 is marked as a pseudogene. The CDR3 contains 17 residues. The CDR3 DNA reads TGTGCAAGTCGCTCAGAGCGGACAGGGCCATATAATTCACCCCTCCACTTT. It codes for CASRSERTGPYNSPLHF.

This clone showed up many times. The rearrangement joins TRBV2 to TRBJ2-7; D is unresolved. The CDR3 contains 13 residues. Trimming removed 6 bases from V and 3 bases from J, with 12 bases in between. The germline gives CDR1 SNHLY, CDR2 FYNNEI. The CDR3, as DNA: TGTGCCAGCAGGGACCTCCTTTACTACGAGCAGTACTTC. Its translation is CASRDLLYYEQYF.

The chain has TRBV6-1 and TRBJ1-3, with 10 bases matching TRBD1. Germline CDR1 MNHNS, CDR2 SASEGT. The length of the CDR3 is 16 residues. Losses at the gene ends were 1 base for V and 3 bases for J; bases not matched to a gene: 3. The CDR3 sequence: CASSEVGTGVGNTIYF. DNA of the CDR3: TGTGCCAGCAGTGAAGTCGGGACAGGGGTTGGAAACACCATATATTTT.

The rearrangement joins TRBV12-3 or TRBV12-4 to TRBJ1-5; no clear D. This CDR3 is built from 13 residues. V lost 9 bases, J lost 3 bases, and 12 bases lay in between. Here the CDR3 DNA reads TGTGCCAGTGGCCCGGGTCTCAATCAGCCCCAGCATTTT. Translated: CASGPGLNQPQHF.

This clone was picked up one time. The chain employs TRBV6-5 and TRBJ2-7; D unclear. V shed 6 bases and J shed 2 bases, with 8 bases lying between them. Germline V gene data show CDR1 as MNHEY and CDR2 as SVGAGI. CDR3 length: 12 residues. CDR3 sequence: CASSSDPYEQYF. The CDR3, as DNA: TGTGCCAGCAGCTCCGACCCCTACGAGCAGTACTTC.

The chain joins TRBV7-8 to TRBJ1-1; tentative D call: TRBD1 (6 bases). The CDR3 has 16 amino acids. The V end lost 0 bases, the J end lost 2 bases, and 13 bases lay between the germline ends. The germline CDR1 and CDR2 sequences are SGHVS and FQNEAQ. The CDR3, as DNA: TGTGCCAGCAGCTTAGCCCGGACAGTACTTAACACTGAAGCTTTCTTT. Its protein is CASSLARTVLNTEAFF.

This chain links TRBV10-2 with TRBJ1-1; D might be TRBD1 (5 bases). The ends were cut back, 4 bases at V and 6 bases at J, with 12 bases in the middle. Germline V gene lookup returns CDR1 WSHSY and CDR2 SAAADI. This CDR3 is 13 amino acids long. The CDR3 coding sequence is TGCGCCAGCAGTGTAAGGCAGGGCGCTGAAGCTTTCTTT. It yields the protein CASSVRQGAEAFF.

The chain combines TRBV28 with TRBJ1-6, with 10 positions matching TRBD1. The CDR3 consists of 16 residues. Germline-derived CDR1 and CDR2 are MDHEN and SYDVKM. The V gene end was trimmed by 3 bases and the J gene end by 7 bases; junction bases not matched to a gene: 6. The CDR3 DNA is TGTGCCAGCAGTTTCCTAAGGACAGGGGGAAATTCACCCCTCCACTTT. Its translation: CASSFLRTGGNSPLHF.

The rearrangement uses TRBV5-4 and TRBJ2-2; 10 nucleotides line up with TRBD2. CDR3 length: 17 residues. Germline CDR1 reads SGHNT; CDR2 reads YYREEE (reference sequence). The J segment lost 5 bases and the V segment lost 5 bases, leaving 12 bases of the junction unmatched. The chain's CDR3 is CASSLGLAIGRTGELFF. The CDR3 DNA reads TGTGCCAGCAGTCTGGGACTAGCGATTGGCAGGACCGGGGAGCTGTTTTTT.

Turning to this clone: This may come from a read error, since a much larger clone is one base off. The rearrangement uses TRBV11-3 and TRBJ1-6; D not resolved. The germline V and J ends were trimmed by 3 bases and 1 base, with 1 base remaining between them. CDR1 SGHNT and CDR2 YENEEA come from the germline V gene. The CDR3 runs to 13 residues. CDR3 nucleotides: TGTGCCAGCAGCTTGTCCTATAATTCACCCCTCCACTTT. The encoded protein is CASSLSYNSPLHF.

The rearrangement links TRBV7-3 to TRBJ1-1; 8 nucleotides align to TRBD1. J lost 1 base, V lost 2 bases, and 0 bases had no gene match. This CDR3 is 14 amino acids long. Germline V CDR1 and CDR2: SGHTA, FQGTGA. CDR3 amino acids: CASSLGTGNTEAFF. CDR3 sequence (DNA): TGTGCCAGCAGCTTAGGGACAGGGAACACTGAAGCTTTCTTT.

CDR3 in amino acids: CASSAEVLRPGRSAYEQYF. The CDR3 nucleotides read TGTGCCAGCAGCGCGGAAGTCTTACGCCCAGGGAGGAGCGCCTACGAGCAGTACTTC. This chain joins TRBV7-8 and TRBJ2-7, with D perhaps matching TRBD2 (6 bases). The CDR3 has 19 amino acids. Deletions cut 5 bases from V and 2 bases from J, with 28 bases between. The V gene's germline CDR1 is SGHVS and CDR2 FQNEAQ.

This chain connects TRBV5-6 to TRBJ2-1, with TRBD1 matching 9 bases. Germline V gives CDR1 SGHDT, CDR2 YYEEEE. The trim removed 4 bases at V and 9 bases at J, leaving 8 bases unmatched. CDR3 size: 14 residues. The CDR3: CASSRDRVGSEQFF. CDR3 nucleotides: TGTGCCAGCAGCCGGGACAGGGTGGGGAGTGAGCAGTTCTTC.

The chain combines TRBV5-1 with TRBJ2-2; D not certain. Germline V gene sequence: CDR1 SGHRS, CDR2 YFSETQ. The CDR3 spans 13 residues. The ends were cut back, 5 bases at V and 0 bases at J, with 5 bases in the middle. Here the CDR3 DNA reads TGCGCCAGCAGTGGCACGAACACCGGGGAGCTGTTTTTT. Its protein product is CASSGTNTGELFF. Together with reference TRBV5-1 and TRBJ2-2, the CDR3 gives the full variable domain: KAGVTQTPRYLIKTRGQQVTLSCSPISGHRSVSWYQQTPGQGLQFLFEYFSETQRNKGNFPGRFSGRQFSNSRSEMNVSTLELGDSALYLCASSGTNTGELFFGEGSRLTVL.

The genes are TRBV5-6 and TRBJ1-1; no clear D gene. V lost 0 bases, J lost 1 base, and 10 bases lay in between. Germline V gives CDR1 SGHDT, CDR2 YYEEEE. The CDR3 spans 15 residues. CDR3 loop: CASSLVGSPNTEAFF. DNA for the CDR3: TGTGCCAGCAGCTTGGTAGGCTCCCCGAACACTGAAGCTTTCTTT.

The chain is built from TRBV2 and TRBJ1-4, with a tentative D call TRBD1 (5 bases). The ends were cut back, 8 bases at V and 4 bases at J, with 11 bases in the middle. Germline CDR1 SNHLY, CDR2 FYNNEI. The CDR3 covers 13 residues. The CDR3 reads CASFRGFNEKLFF. The CDR3 DNA is TGTGCCAGCTTCCGGGGCTTTAATGAAAAACTGTTTTTT.